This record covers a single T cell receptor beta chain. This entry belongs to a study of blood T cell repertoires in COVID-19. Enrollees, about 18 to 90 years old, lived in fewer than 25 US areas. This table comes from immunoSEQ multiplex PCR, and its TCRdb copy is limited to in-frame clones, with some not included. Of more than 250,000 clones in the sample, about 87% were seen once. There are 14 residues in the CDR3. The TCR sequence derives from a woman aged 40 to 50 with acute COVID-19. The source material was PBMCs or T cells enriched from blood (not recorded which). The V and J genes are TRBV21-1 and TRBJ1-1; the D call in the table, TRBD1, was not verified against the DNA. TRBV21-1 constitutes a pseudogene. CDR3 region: CASSKEGENTEAFF. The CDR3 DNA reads TGTGCCAGCAGCAAAGAGGGGGAGAACACTGAAGCTTTCTTT.